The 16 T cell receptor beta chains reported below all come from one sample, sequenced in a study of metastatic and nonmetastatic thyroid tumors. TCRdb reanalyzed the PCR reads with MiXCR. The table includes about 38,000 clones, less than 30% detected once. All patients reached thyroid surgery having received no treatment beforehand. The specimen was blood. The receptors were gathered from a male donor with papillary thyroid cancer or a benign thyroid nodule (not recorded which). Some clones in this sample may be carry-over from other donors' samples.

CDR3 bases: TGTGCCAGCAGACTTAACTATGGCTACACCTTC. Its protein is CASRLNYGYTF. The chain employs TRBV6-2 or TRBV6-3 and TRBJ1-2; the D is unclear. V was clipped by 6 bases and J by 1 base, with 3 bases between them. CDR3 length equals 11 residues. Per the germline V gene, CDR1 is MNHEY and CDR2 is SVGEGT.

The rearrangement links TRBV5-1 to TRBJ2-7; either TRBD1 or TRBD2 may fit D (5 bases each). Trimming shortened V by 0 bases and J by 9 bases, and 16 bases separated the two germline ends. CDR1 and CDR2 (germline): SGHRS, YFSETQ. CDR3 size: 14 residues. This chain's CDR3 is CASSLGRGDKGQYF. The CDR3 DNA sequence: TGCGCCAGCAGCTTGGGAAGAGGGGATAAAGGGCAGTACTTC. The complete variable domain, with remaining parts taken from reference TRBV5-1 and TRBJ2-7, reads KAGVTQTPRYLIKTRGQQVTLSCSPISGHRSVSWYQQTPGQGLQFLFEYFSETQRNKGNFPGRFSGRQFSNSRSEMNVSTLELGDSALYLCASSLGRGDKGQYFGPGTRLTVT.

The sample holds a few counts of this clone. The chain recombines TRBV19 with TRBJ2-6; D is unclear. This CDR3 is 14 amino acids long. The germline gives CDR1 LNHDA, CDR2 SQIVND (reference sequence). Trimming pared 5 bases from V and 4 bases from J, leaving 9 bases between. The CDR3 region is CASSPGAGANVLTF. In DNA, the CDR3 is TGTGCCAGTAGTCCGGGTGCCGGGGCCAACGTCCTGACTTTC.

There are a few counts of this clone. CDR3: CATSRDRGEVWYSPLHF. The CDR3 DNA reads TGTGCCACCAGCAGGGACAGGGGGGAAGTATGGTATTCACCCCTCCACTTT. The chain combines TRBV15 with TRBJ1-6; TRBD1 matches 10 bases. The V segment lost 3 bases and the J segment 8 bases; nucleotides outside the gene matches: 10. Germline V gene data show CDR1 as LNHNV and CDR2 as YYDKDF (reference sequence). The CDR3 sequence is 17 residues long.

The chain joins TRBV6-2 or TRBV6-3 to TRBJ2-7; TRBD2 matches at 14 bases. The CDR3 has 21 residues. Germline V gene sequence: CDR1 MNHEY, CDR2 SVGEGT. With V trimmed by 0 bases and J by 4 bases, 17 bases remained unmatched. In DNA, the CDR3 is TGTGCCAGCAGTTACTCTTTATTCGGGACTAGCGGGAGAAGTATGATTTACGAGCAGTACTTC. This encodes CASSYSLFGTSGRSMIYEQYF.

The CDR3 DNA sequence: TGTGCCAGTAGTGCCCAAGTAGACAGGGGCCTCTACAATGAGCAGTTCTTC. Its protein is CASSAQVDRGLYNEQFF. The chain joins TRBV19 to TRBJ2-1, with TRBD1 matching 8 bases. The trim removed 5 bases at V and 3 bases at J, leaving 12 bases unmatched. Germline assignment: CDR1 LNHDA and CDR2 SQIVND (reference sequence). This CDR3 spans 17 amino acids.

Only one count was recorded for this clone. CDR3 sequence reads: CASSGFRGSGTEAFF. In DNA, the CDR3 is TGTGCCAGCAGCGGTTTTCGGGGGAGCGGCACTGAAGCTTTCTTT. This chain links TRBV7-2 with TRBJ1-1, with D perhaps TRBD1 (5 bases). V lost 5 bases to trimming and J lost 4 bases, with 17 bases between them. The germline gives CDR1 SGHTA, CDR2 FQGNSA. The CDR3 is 15 residues long.

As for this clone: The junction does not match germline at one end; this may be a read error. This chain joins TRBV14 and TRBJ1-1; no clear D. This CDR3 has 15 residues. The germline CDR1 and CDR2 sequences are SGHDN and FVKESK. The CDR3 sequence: CPSSQGAYGDTEAFF. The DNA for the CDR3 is TGTCCCAGCAGCCAAGGCGCCTACGGGGACACTGAAGCTTTCTTT.

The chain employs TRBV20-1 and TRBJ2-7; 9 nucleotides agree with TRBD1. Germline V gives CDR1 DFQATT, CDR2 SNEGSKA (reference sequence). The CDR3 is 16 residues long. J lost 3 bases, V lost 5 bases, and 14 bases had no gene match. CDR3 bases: TGCAGTGCTTACGGACAGGGGAGGGCATTGGGCTACGAGCAGTACTTC. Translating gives CSAYGQGRALGYEQYF.

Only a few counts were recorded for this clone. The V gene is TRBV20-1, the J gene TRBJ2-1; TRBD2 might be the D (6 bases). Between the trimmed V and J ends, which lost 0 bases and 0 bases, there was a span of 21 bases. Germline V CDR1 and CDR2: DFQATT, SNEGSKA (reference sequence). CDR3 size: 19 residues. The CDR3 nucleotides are TGCAGTGCTAGAGATTCTGGCGGGACGGCTAGGAGCTCCTACAATGAGCAGTTCTTC. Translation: CSARDSGGTARSSYNEQFF.

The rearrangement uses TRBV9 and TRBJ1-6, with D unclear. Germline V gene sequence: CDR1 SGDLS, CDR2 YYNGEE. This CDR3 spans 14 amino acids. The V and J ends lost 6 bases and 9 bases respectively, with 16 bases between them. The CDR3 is CASTAGLLPSPLHF. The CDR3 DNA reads TGTGCCAGCACTGCCGGGCTGCTTCCTTCACCCCTCCACTTT.

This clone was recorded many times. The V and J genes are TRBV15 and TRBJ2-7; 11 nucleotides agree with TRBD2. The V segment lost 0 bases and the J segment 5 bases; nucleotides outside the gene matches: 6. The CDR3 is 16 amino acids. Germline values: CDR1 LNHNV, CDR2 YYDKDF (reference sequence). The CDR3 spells CATSRDTSGSSHEQYF. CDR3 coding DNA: TGTGCCACCAGCAGAGACACTAGCGGGAGTTCTCACGAGCAGTACTTC.

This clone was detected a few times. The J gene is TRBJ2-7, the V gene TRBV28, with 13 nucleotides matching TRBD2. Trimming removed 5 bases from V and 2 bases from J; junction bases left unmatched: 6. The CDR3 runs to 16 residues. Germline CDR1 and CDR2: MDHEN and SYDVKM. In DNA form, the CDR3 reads TGTGCCAGCAGTCTCCTGACTAGCGGGAGGCCCTACGAGCAGTACTTC. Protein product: CASSLLTSGRPYEQYF. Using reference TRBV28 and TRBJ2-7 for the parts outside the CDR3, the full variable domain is DVKVTQSSRYLVKRTGEKVFLECVQDMDHENMFWYRQDPGLGLRLIYFSYDVKMKEKGDIPEGYSVSREKKERFSLILESASTNQTSMYLCASSLLTSGRPYEQYFGPGTRLTVT.

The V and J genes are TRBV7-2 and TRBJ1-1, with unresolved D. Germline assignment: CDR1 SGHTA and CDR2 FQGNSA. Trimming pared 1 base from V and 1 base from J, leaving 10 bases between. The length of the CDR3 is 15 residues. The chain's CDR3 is CASSLVFGQNTEAFF. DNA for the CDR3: TGTGCCAGCAGCTTAGTTTTCGGGCAGAACACTGAAGCTTTCTTT.

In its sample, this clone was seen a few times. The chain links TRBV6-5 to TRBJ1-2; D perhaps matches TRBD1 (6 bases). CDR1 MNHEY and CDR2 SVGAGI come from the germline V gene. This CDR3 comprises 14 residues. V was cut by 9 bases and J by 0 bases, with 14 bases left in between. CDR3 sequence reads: CARNRDIANYGYTF. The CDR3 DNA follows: TGTGCCAGGAACCGGGACATAGCTAACTATGGCTACACCTTC.

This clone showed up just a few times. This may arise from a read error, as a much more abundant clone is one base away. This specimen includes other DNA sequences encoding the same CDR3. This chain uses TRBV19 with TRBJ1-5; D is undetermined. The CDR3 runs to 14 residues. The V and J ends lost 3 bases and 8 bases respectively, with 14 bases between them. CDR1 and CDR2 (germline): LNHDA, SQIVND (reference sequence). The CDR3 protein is CASSIFDFNKPQHF. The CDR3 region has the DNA TGTGCCAGTAGTATCTTCGACTTTAATAAGCCCCAGCATTTT.